The sequence of this T cell receptor beta chain was determined in a study of cytomegalovirus exposure and HLA in healthy donors. This CDR3 has 12 residues. CDR1 and CDR2 (germline): GTSNPN, SVGIG (reference sequence). V was shortened by 2 bases and J by 9 bases, with 13 bases between the two germline ends. The study ran its PCR with 60 Vbeta and 13 Jbeta primers. In the original processing: About 12 million of tens of millions of unique TCR beta chains were shared, per a later count. Libraries were prepared by immunoSEQ multiplex PCR; TCRdb keeps only in-frame clonotypes and omits some of them. V, J and clone size reflect that table, while D and trimming were determined from the DNA. The sample holds some 150,000 clones, about four fifths seen once. Study results and caveats: What a later analysis showed was that several of the most significant clusters appeared linked to common viral pathogens. Reportedly, HLA-A and HLA-B alleles of most subjects were accurately predicted from TCR beta.

About this clone itself: The antigen is undetermined.

These donors counted as nominally healthy when sampled, but unrecorded immune exposures were likely. The chain combines TRBV30 with TRBJ2-5; D may be TRBD2 (7 bases). The specimen was PBMCs. This receptor was identified in a man under 40 in good health and CMV-seronegative. CDR3 sequence reads: CAWSWGGSAQYF. CDR3 bases: TGTGCCTGGAGTTGGGGGGGCTCAGCCCAGTACTTC.